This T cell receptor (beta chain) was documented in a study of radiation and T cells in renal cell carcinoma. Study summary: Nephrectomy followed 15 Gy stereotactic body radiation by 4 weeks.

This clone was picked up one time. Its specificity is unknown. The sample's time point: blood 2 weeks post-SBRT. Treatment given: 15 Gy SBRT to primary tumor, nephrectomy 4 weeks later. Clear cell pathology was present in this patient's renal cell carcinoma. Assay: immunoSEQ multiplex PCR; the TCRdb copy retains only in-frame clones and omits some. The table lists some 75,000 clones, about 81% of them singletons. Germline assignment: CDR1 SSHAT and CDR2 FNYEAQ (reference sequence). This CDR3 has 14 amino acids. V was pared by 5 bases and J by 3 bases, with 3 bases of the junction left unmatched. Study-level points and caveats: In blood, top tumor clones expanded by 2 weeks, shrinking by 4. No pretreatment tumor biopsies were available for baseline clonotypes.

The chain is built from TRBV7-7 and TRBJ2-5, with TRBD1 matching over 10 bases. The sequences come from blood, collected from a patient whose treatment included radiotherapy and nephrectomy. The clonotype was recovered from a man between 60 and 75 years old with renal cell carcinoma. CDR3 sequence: CASSPGTGEETQYF. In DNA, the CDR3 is TGTGCCAGCAGCCCGGGGACAGGGGAAGAGACCCAGTACTTC.